The source of this TCR beta chain is a study of monozygotic twins with inflammatory bowel disease. General observations from the study: Among IBD patients, fewer clonotypes were shared with others than among healthy twins, especially with disease activity. Twins classed as concordant or discordant showed no difference in repertoire similarity, possibly from limited power. No one strong IBD-associated signal or clonotype was supported.

A remark on this clonotype: What it recognizes is unknown.

UMIs with a 6-nucleotide sample barcode were added by template switching. From its re-call of the 5' RACE reads, TCRdb lists each CDR3 protein once, without DNA. The sample data list roughly 200,000 distinct CDR3 sequences. Germline V lookup: CDR1 SEHNR, CDR2 FQNEAQ (reference sequence). The CDR3 is made up of 15 amino acids. The TCR originated in a human donor with ulcerative colitis or Crohn's disease, or a healthy co-twin of an affected twin (not recorded which). The sequencing sample was made of blood. This chain connects TRBV7-9 to TRBJ2-3; absent DNA, TCRdb's TRBD2 call cannot be checked. CDR3 amino acids: CASSLKQGGADTQYF.